Reported below is one T cell receptor beta chain. The data were obtained in a study of blood T cell repertoires in COVID-19. Per the authors' pipeline: Amplification from reference gene primers served as the basis for estimated nucleated cell counts. The repertoire was sequenced with immunoSEQ multiplex PCR; TCRdb's copy has only in-frame clones and lacks some. V, J and clone size are those of that table, while D and trimming were read from the DNA. The sample includes about 240,000 clones, approximately 90% seen only once; the top ten take around 6.9%. Germline V gene sequence: CDR1 SGHVS, CDR2 FQNEAQ. J lost 4 bases, V lost 4 bases, and 8 bases had no gene match. The CDR3 covers 15 residues.

The genes are TRBV7-8 and TRBJ2-3; TRBD2 matches 7 bases. Sequencing input: peripheral blood. The clonotype was recovered from a man in his sixties who had recovered from COVID-19. CDR3 loop: CASSSGGGSADTQYF. The CDR3 bases are TGTGCCAGCAGCTCGGGGGGTGGGAGCGCAGATACGCAGTATTTT. The full variable domain, its missing parts supplied by reference TRBV7-8 and TRBJ2-3, is GAGVSQSPRYKVAKRGQDVALRCDPISGHVSLFWYQQALGQGPEFLTYFQNEAQLDKSGLPSDRFFAERPEGSVSTLKIQRTQQEDSAVYLCASSSGGGSADTQYFGPGTRLTVL.